This T cell receptor (beta chain) is from a study of T cells in localized non-small cell lung cancer. Produced via immunoSEQ multiplex PCR; TCRdb's table is partial and in-frame only. The sample lists some 38,000 clones; just over 85% were seen once. The sample in question was peripheral blood mononuclear cells, obtained before any cancer treatment. The sequence was obtained from an older male donor with stage II lung adenocarcinoma.

CDR3 in DNA: TGCGCCAGCAGCAGGACTAGCGGGAGTTCGGATGAGCAGTTCTTC. Its protein is CASSRTSGSSDEQFF. The chain uses TRBV5-1 and TRBJ2-1; 13 bases are a match to TRBD2. CDR1 and CDR2 (germline): SGHRS, YFSETQ. The junction had 6 bases not matched to a gene; V was cut back by 4 bases and J by 8 bases. This CDR3 comprises 15 residues.